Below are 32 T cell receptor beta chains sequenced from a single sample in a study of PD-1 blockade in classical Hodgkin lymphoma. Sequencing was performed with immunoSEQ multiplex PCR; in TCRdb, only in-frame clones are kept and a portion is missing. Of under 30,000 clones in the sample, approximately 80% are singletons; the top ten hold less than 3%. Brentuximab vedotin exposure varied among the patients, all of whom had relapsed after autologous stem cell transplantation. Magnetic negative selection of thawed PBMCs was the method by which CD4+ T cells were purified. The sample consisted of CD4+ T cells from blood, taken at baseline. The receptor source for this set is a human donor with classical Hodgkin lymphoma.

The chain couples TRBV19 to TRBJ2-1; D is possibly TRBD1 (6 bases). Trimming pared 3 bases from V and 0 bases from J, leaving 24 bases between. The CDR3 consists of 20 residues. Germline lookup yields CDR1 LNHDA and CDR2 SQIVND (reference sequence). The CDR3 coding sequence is TGTGCCAGTAGTATTTCGAGCCGGGCCCAGGGGAAAAGCTCCTACAATGAGCAGTTCTTC. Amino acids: CASSISSRAQGKSSYNEQFF.

The CDR3 DNA follows: TGTGCCAGCAGTGAAGGGTGGGGACATTCCTACGAGCAGTACTTC. Protein sequence: CASSEGWGHSYEQYF. The chain links TRBV6-1 to TRBJ2-7; a weak D match, TRBD1 (6 bases). Germline lookup yields CDR1 MNHNS and CDR2 SASEGT. This CDR3 has 15 amino acids. Between the trimmed V and J ends, which lost 1 base and 1 base, there was a span of 11 bases.

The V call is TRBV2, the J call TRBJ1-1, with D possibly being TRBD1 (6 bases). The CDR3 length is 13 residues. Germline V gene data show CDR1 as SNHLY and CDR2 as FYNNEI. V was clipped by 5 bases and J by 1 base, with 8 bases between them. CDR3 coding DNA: TGTGCCAGCAGTTGGACAGAGAACACTGAAGCTTTCTTT. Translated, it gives CASSWTENTEAFF.

The CDR3 region has the DNA TGTGCCAGCAGTAGACTAGCGGGGGACCGCAATGAGCAGTTCTTC. This translates into CASSRLAGDRNEQFF. The chain combines TRBV6-5 with TRBJ2-1, with TRBD2 identical over 12 bases. This CDR3 has 15 amino acids. The ends lost 5 bases at V and 6 bases at J; junction bases unmatched: 5. From germline, CDR1 is MNHEY and CDR2 SVGAGI.

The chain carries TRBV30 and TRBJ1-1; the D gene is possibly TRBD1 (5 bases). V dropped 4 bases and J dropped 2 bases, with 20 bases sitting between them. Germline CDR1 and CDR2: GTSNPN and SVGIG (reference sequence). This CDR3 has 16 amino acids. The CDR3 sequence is CAWKKGVIRVNTEAFF. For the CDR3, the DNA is TGTGCCTGGAAAAAGGGAGTCATCAGGGTTAACACTGAAGCTTTCTTT. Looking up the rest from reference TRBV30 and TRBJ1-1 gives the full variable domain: SQTIHQWPATLVQPVGSPLSLECTVEGTSNPNLYWYRQAAGRGLQLLFYSVGIGQISSEVPQNLSASRPQDRQFILSSKKLLLSDSGFYLCAWKKGVIRVNTEAFFGQGTRLTVV.

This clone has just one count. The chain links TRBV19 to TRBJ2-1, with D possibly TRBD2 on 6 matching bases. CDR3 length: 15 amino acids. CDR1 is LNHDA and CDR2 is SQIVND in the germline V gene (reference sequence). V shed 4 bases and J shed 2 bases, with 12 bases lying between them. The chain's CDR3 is CASSTGGTTYNEQFF. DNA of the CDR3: TGTGCCAGTAGTACCGGGGGTACTACCTACAATGAGCAGTTCTTC.

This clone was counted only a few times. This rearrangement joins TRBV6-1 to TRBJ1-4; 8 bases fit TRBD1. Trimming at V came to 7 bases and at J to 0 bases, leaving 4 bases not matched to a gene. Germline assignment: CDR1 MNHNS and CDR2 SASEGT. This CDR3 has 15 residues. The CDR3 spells CASTGQAATNEKLFF. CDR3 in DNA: TGTGCCAGCACGGGACAGGCTGCAACTAATGAAAAACTGTTTTTT.

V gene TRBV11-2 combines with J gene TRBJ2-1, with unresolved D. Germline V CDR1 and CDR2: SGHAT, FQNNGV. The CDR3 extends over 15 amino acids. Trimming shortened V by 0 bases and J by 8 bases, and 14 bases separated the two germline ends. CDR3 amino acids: CASSLDHGAMDEQFF. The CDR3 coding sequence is TGTGCCAGCAGCTTAGACCATGGCGCCATGGATGAGCAGTTCTTC.

The CDR3 nucleotides are TGTGCCAGCAGCATAAGGATGGGGGGTACGCAGTATTTT. Translation: CASSIRMGGTQYF. The chain recombines TRBV7-6 with TRBJ2-3, with a possible D match to TRBD2 (6 bases). V was pared by 5 bases and J by 8 bases, with 14 bases between. CDR1 is SGHVS, CDR2 FNYEAQ, per germline. The CDR3 extends over 13 amino acids.

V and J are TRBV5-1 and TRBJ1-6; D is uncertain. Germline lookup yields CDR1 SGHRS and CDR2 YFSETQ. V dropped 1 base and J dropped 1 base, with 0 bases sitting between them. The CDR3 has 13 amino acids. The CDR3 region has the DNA TGCGCCAGCAGCTTGTCCTATAATTCACCCCTCCACTTT. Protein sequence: CASSLSYNSPLHF. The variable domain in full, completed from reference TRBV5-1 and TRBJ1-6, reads KAGVTQTPRYLIKTRGQQVTLSCSPISGHRSVSWYQQTPGQGLQFLFEYFSETQRNKGNFPGRFSGRQFSNSRSEMNVSTLELGDSALYLCASSLSYNSPLHFGNGTRLTVT.

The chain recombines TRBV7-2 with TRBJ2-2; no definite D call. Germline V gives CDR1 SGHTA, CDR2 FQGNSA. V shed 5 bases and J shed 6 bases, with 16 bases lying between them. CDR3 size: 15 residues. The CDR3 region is CASSDARVGAGELFF. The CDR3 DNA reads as TGTGCCAGCAGCGACGCACGGGTCGGCGCCGGGGAGCTGTTTTTT.

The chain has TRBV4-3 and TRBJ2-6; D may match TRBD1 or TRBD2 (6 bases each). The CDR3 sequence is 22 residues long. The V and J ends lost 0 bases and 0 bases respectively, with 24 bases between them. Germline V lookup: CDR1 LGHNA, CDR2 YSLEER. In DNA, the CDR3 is TGCGCCAGCAGCCAAGATTCTGTGGGCCAGGGGAGGATCCTCTCTGGGGCCAACGTCCTGACTTTC. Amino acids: CASSQDSVGQGRILSGANVLTF.

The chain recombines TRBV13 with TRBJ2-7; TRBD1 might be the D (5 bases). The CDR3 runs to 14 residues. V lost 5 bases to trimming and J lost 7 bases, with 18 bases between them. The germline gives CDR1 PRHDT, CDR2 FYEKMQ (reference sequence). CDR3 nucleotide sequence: TGTGCCAGCAGCCCCCTGAGCCAAGCAGGGGAGCAGTACTTC. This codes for CASSPLSQAGEQYF.

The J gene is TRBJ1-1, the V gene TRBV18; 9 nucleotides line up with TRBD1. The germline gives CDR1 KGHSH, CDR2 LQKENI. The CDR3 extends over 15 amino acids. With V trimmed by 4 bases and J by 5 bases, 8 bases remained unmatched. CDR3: CASSHGQGSRTEAFF. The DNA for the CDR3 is TGTGCCAGCTCACACGGACAGGGGAGTCGGACTGAAGCTTTCTTT.

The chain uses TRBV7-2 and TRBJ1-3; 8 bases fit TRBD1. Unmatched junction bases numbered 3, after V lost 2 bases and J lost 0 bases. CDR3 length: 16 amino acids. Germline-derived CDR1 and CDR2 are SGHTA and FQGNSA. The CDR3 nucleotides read TGTGCCAGCAGCTTACAGGGGGCAAGCTCTGGAAACACCATATATTTT. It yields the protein CASSLQGASSGNTIYF.

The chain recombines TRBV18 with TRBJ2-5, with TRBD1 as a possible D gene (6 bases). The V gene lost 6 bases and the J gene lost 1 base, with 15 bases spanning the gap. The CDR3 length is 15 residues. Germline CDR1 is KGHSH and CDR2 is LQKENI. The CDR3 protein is CASSSNQGTQETQYF. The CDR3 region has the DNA TGTGCCAGCTCCAGTAATCAGGGGACCCAAGAGACCCAGTACTTC. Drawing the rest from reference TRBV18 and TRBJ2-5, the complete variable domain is NAGVMQNPRHLVRRRGQEARLRCSPMKGHSHVYWYRQLPEEGLKFMVYLQKENIIDESGMPKERFSAEFPKEGPSILRIQQVVRGDSAAYFCASSSNQGTQETQYFGPGTRLLVL.

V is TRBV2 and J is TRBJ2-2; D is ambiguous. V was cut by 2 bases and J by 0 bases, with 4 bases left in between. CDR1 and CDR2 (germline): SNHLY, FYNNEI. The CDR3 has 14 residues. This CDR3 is CASSEQANTGELFF. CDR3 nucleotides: TGTGCCAGCAGTGAACAGGCGAACACCGGGGAGCTGTTTTTT.

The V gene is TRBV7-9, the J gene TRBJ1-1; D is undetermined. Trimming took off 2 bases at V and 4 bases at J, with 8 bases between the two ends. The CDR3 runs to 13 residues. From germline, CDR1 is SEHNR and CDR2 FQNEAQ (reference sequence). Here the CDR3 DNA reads TGTGCCAGCAGCTTATTGGTGCCCACTGAAGCTTTCTTT. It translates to CASSLLVPTEAFF.

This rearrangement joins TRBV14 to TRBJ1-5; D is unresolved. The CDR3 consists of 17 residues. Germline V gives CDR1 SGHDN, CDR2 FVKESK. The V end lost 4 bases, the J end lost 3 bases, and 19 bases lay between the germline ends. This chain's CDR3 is CASSPRPGIRVNQPQHF. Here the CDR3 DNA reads TGTGCCAGCAGCCCCCGCCCCGGGATTAGGGTCAATCAGCCCCAGCATTTT.

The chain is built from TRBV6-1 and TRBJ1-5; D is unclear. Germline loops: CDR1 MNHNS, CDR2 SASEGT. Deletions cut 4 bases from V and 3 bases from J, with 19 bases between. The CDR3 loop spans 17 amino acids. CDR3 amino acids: CASSAIERTDFNQPQHF. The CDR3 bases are TGTGCCAGCAGTGCGATCGAGAGAACAGATTTCAATCAGCCCCAGCATTTT.

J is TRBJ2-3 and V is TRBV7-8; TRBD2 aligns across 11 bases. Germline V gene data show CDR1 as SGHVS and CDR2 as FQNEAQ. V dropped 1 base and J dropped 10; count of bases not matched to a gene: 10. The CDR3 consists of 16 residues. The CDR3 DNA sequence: TGTGCCAGCAGCTTAGTAGGGGCTAGCGGGGGGCCTGCGCAGTATTTT. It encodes CASSLVGASGGPAQYF.

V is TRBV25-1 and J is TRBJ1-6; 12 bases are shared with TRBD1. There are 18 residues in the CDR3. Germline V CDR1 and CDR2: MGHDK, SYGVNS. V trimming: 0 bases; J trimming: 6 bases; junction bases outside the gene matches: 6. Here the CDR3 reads CASSEYRRDRGLNSPLHF. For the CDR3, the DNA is TGTGCCAGCAGTGAATATAGGCGGGACAGGGGGCTTAATTCACCCCTCCACTTT.

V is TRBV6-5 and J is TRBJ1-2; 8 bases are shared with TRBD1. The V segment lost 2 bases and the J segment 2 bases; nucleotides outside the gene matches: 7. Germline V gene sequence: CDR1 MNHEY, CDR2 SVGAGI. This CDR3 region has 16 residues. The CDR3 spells CASSYQTNRGNYGYTF. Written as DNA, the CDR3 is TGTGCCAGCAGTTACCAAACTAACAGGGGGAACTATGGCTACACCTTC.

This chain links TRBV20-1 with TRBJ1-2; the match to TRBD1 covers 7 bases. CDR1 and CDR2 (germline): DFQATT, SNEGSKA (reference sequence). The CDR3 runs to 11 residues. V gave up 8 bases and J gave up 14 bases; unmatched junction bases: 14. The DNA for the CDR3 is TGCAGTTCTCAACCTGAAAGGGGGCTAACCTTC. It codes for CSSQPERGLTF.

The chain's CDR3 is CATSGFLLTGYNEQFF. The CDR3 DNA follows: TGTGCCACCAGCGGGTTCCTACTTACTGGATACAATGAGCAGTTCTTC. The chain uses TRBV15 and TRBJ2-1; D gene ambiguous. Trimming cost V 5 bases and J 4 bases, with 18 bases left between them. In germline, CDR1 is LNHNV, CDR2 YYDKDF (reference sequence). This CDR3 comprises 16 residues.

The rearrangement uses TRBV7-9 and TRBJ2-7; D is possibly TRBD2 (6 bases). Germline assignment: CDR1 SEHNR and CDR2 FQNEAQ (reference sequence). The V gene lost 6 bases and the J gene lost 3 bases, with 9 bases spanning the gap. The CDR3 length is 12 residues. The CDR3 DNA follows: TGTGCCAGCAGTCTGGACTACTACGAGCAGTACTTC. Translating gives CASSLDYYEQYF.

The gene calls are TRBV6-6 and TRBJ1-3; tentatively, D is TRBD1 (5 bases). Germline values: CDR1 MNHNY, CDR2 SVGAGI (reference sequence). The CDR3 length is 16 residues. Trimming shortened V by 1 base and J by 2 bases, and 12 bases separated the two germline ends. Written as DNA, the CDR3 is TGTGCCAGCAGTTACTGGCCCCAGGGAGCTGGAAACACCATATATTTT. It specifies CASSYWPQGAGNTIYF.

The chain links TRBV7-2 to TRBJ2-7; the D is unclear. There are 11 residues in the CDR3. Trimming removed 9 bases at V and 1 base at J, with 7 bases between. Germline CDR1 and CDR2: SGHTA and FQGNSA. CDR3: CASETSYEQYF. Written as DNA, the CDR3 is TGTGCCAGTGAAACTTCCTACGAGCAGTACTTC.

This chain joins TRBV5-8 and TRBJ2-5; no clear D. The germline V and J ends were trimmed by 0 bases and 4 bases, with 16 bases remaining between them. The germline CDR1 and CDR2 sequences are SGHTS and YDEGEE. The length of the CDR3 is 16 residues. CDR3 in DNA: TGTGCCAGCAGCTTGGTCGTAGGTTTTTGGGGAGAGACCCAGTACTTC. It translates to CASSLVVGFWGETQYF.

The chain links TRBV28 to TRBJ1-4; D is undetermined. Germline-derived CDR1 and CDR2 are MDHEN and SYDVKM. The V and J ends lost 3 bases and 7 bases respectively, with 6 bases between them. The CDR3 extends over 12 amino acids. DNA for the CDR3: TGTGCCAGCAGTTTGATGGGTGAAAAACTGTTTTTT. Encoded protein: CASSLMGEKLFF.

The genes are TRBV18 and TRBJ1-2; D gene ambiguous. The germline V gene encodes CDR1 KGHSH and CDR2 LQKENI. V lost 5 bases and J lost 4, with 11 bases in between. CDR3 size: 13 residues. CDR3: CASSSGSRYGYTF. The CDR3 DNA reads TGTGCCAGCTCATCAGGCTCACGCTATGGCTACACCTTC.

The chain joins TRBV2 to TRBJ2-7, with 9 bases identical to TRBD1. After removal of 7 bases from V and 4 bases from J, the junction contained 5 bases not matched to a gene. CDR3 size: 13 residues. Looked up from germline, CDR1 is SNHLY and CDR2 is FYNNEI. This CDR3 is CASNGQGSYEQYF. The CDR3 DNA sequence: TGTGCCAGCAATGGACAGGGGTCGTACGAGCAGTACTTC.